These 24 T cell receptor beta chains were all obtained from the same sample, sequenced in a study of cytomegalovirus exposure and HLA in healthy donors. With 60 Vbeta and 13 Jbeta primers, the PCR was carried out. The assay was immunoSEQ multiplex PCR, and TCRdb's table has in-frame clones only and misses some. Its table lists around 150,000 clones. The sample consisted of PBMCs. These TCRs come from a woman aged 60-70 years in good health and CMV-seronegative.

In the case of this clone: At one boundary the junction diverges from the germline segment, which might be a read error. The chain employs TRBV29-1 and TRBJ1-1; TRBD1 matches at 7 bases. The length of the CDR3 is 14 residues. Germline CDR1 is SQVTM and CDR2 is ANQGSEA. The CDR3: CSAEQGLMNTEAFF. The DNA of the CDR3 is TGCAGCGCTGAACAGGGGCTGATGAACACTGAAGCTTTCTTT. The complete variable domain, with remaining parts taken from reference TRBV29-1 and TRBJ1-1, reads SAVISQKPSRDICQRGTSLTIQCQVDSQVTMMFWYRQQPGQSLTLIATANQGSEATYESGFVIDKFPISRPNLTFSTLTVSNMSPEDSSIYLCSAEQGLMNTEAFFGQGTRLTVV.

The rearrangement links TRBV7-7 to TRBJ2-5, with TRBD1 as a possible D gene (6 bases). The CDR3 is 13 amino acids. V was trimmed by 1 base and J by 4 bases, leaving 7 bases between them. Germline CDR1 reads SSHAT; CDR2 reads FNYEAQ (reference sequence). The DNA of the CDR3 is TGTGCCAGCAGCTTAGGCAGGGGAGAGACCCAGTACTTC. Protein product: CASSLGRGETQYF.

The chain has TRBV21-1 and TRBJ1-5; the DNA was not compared with TRBD1, the D call given in the table. TRBV21-1 is recorded as a pseudogene. The CDR3 consists of 15 residues. CDR3 coding DNA: TGTGCCAGCCCAAGGGACAGGGCCAGTGGACAGCCCCAGCATTTT. Translation gives CASPRDRASGQPQHF.

This sequence joins TRBV5-8 and TRBJ1-2; D is possibly TRBD1 (6 bases). The CDR3 runs to 14 residues. V was cut by 0 bases and J by 4 bases, with 10 bases left in between. The germline CDR1 and CDR2 sequences are SGHTS and YDEGEE. The CDR3 protein is CASSLAGQLYGYTF. The CDR3 nucleotides read TGTGCCAGCAGCTTGGCCGGACAGCTCTATGGCTACACCTTC.

This chain uses TRBV27 with TRBJ2-4; TRBD1 aligns across 8 bases. The junction had 9 bases not matched to a gene; V was cut back by 0 bases and J by 2 bases. The CDR3 is 18 amino acids. Germline values: CDR1 MNHEY, CDR2 SMNVEV (reference sequence). The CDR3 sequence: CASSLSTEQGASKNIQYF. The CDR3 DNA is TGTGCCAGCAGTTTATCGACGGAGCAGGGGGCGTCCAAAAACATTCAGTACTTC.

The gene calls are TRBV7-2 and TRBJ2-2; 10 positions match TRBD1. Per the germline V gene, CDR1 is SGHTA and CDR2 is FQGNSA. V was clipped by 5 bases and J by 7 bases; unmatched bases: 10. The CDR3 consists of 16 residues. The CDR3 DNA is TGTGCCAGCAGCCTCCGGACAGGGGGAAGGCACGGGGAGCTGTTTTTT. Translation: CASSLRTGGRHGELFF.

The V and J genes are TRBV5-5 and TRBJ2-1, with D perhaps TRBD1 (5 bases). The V gene's germline CDR1 is SGHKS and CDR2 YYEKEE (reference sequence). V lost 0 bases, J lost 0 bases, and 13 bases lay in between. The CDR3 runs to 17 residues. The CDR3 bases are TGTGCCAGCAGCTTGGCGCAGGGTTTTAGCTCCTACAATGAGCAGTTCTTC. The encoded protein is CASSLAQGFSSYNEQFF.

This chain joins TRBV18 and TRBJ2-3; no clear D. The germline V and J ends were trimmed by 10 bases and 0 bases, with 14 bases remaining between them. CDR1 and CDR2 (germline): KGHSH, LQKENI. The CDR3 runs to 14 residues. Here the CDR3 DNA reads TGTGCCACCGAGTTCAGCGCTAGCACAGATACGCAGTATTTT. Translation: CATEFSASTDTQYF.

V and J are TRBV2 and TRBJ2-7, with 7 positions matching TRBD1. V was clipped by 8 bases and J by 0 bases; unmatched bases: 7. This CDR3 is 14 amino acids long. In germline, CDR1 is SNHLY, CDR2 FYNNEI. Here the CDR3 reads CASLGTVSSYEQYF. The CDR3 bases are TGTGCCAGCTTGGGGACAGTGAGCTCCTACGAGCAGTACTTC.

The rearrangement uses TRBV5-1 and TRBJ2-5, with D possibly TRBD2 on 6 matching bases. The CDR3 contains 13 residues. Trimming stripped 4 bases from V and 4 bases from J, with 11 bases between. Germline V CDR1 and CDR2: SGHRS, YFSETQ. The CDR3 protein is CASSPGGGETQYF. In nucleotides, the CDR3 is TGCGCCAGCAGCCCCGGGGGAGGAGAGACCCAGTACTTC.

V gene TRBV19 combines with J gene TRBJ1-3; the D is unclear. This CDR3 is built from 15 residues. CDR1 and CDR2 from the germline V gene are LNHDA and SQIVND (reference sequence). Trimming removed 3 bases from V and 0 bases from J, with 9 bases in between. The CDR3: CASSIAQISGNTIYF. CDR3 coding DNA: TGTGCCAGTAGTATTGCACAGATCTCTGGAAACACCATATATTTT.

V and J are TRBV30 and TRBJ1-4; D might be TRBD1 (5 bases). Germline CDR1 is GTSNPN and CDR2 is SVGIG (reference sequence). This CDR3 has 13 residues. V was clipped by 5 bases and J by 7 bases, with 14 bases between them. The chain's CDR3 is CAWAGHVAEKLFF. The CDR3 nucleotides read TGTGCCTGGGCCGGACACGTAGCTGAAAAACTGTTTTTT.

The CDR3 DNA is TGTGCCAGCAGCTCGTACACAGGGGGGTACGAGCAGTACTTC. It translates to CASSSYTGGYEQYF. The J gene is TRBJ2-7, the V gene TRBV7-2; TRBD1 matches 8 bases. Germline CDR1 and CDR2: SGHTA and FQGNSA. The CDR3 loop spans 14 amino acids. V lost 4 bases and J lost 4; bases outside the gene matches: 6.

The V call is TRBV5-1, the J call TRBJ2-7, with D unresolved. CDR1 is SGHRS and CDR2 is YFSETQ in the germline V gene. V was pared by 2 bases and J by 1 base, with 13 bases between. The CDR3 totals 15 residues. The CDR3 region has the DNA TGCGCCAGCAGCTTAGGCCTAACTAATTCCTACGAGCAGTACTTC. The encoded protein is CASSLGLTNSYEQYF.

The chain recombines TRBV5-6 with TRBJ2-5; the match to TRBD1 covers 10 bases. Germline CDR1 reads SGHDT; CDR2 reads YYEEEE. The trim removed 3 bases at V and 5 bases at J, leaving 7 bases unmatched. CDR3 size: 15 residues. The CDR3 sequence is CASSSRTGGVETQYF. As DNA, the CDR3 is TGTGCCAGCAGCTCGAGGACAGGGGGAGTGGAGACCCAGTACTTC.

The V and J genes are TRBV2 and TRBJ1-1; 7 bases map to TRBD1. Per the germline V gene, CDR1 is SNHLY and CDR2 is FYNNEI. After removal of 7 bases from V and 4 bases from J, the junction contained 9 bases not matched to a gene. The CDR3 runs to 14 residues. The CDR3 DNA is TGTGCCAGCAATAAACAGGGGACGGGCACTGAAGCTTTCTTT. It yields the protein CASNKQGTGTEAFF.

CDR3 coding DNA: TGTGCCAGCAGTACAGGTAGCTCCTACGAGCAGTACTTC. It is translated as CASSTGSSYEQYF. The rearrangement links TRBV6-1 to TRBJ2-7, with TRBD1 as a possible D gene (5 bases). Germline V gene data show CDR1 as MNHNS and CDR2 as SASEGT. V was trimmed by 5 bases and J by 0 bases, leaving 8 bases between them. The CDR3 length is 13 residues.

This rearrangement joins TRBV5-6 to TRBJ1-1; 8 bases fit TRBD1. Losses at the gene ends were 4 bases for V and 0 bases for J; bases not matched to a gene: 5. This CDR3 region has 15 residues. From germline, CDR1 is SGHDT and CDR2 YYEEEE. CDR3 residues: CASSIRDRLNTEAFF. The DNA of the CDR3 is TGTGCCAGCAGCATACGGGACAGGTTGAACACTGAAGCTTTCTTT.

The rearrangement uses TRBV15 and TRBJ2-5, with 7 bases matching TRBD1. The end of the DNA aligns better with TRBJ2-7, so the J call may be wrong. Germline V lookup: CDR1 LNHNV, CDR2 YYDKDF (reference sequence). CDR3 length equals 15 residues. In DNA form, the CDR3 reads TGTGCCACCAGCAAGCTGACAGGGAGCTACTACGAGCAGTACTTC. This translates into CATSKLTGSYYEQYF.

The genes are TRBV5-4 and TRBJ1-1; no clear D gene. V was shortened by 4 bases and J by 1 base, with 17 bases between the two germline ends. Germline V gene sequence: CDR1 SGHNT, CDR2 YYREEE (reference sequence). The CDR3 contains 16 residues. The CDR3 sequence: CASSHSTIRGNTEAFF. CDR3 nucleotides: TGTGCCAGCAGCCATTCGACGATCCGAGGGAACACTGAAGCTTTCTTT.

V is TRBV4-2 and J is TRBJ2-6; TRBD2 might be the D (6 bases). The CDR3 contains 16 residues. The V and J ends lost 1 base and 0 bases respectively, with 7 bases between them. From germline, CDR1 is LGHNA and CDR2 YNFKEQ. CDR3 protein: CASSQVADSGANVLTF. The CDR3 DNA is TGTGCCAGCAGCCAAGTAGCGGACTCTGGGGCCAACGTCCTGACTTTC.

The rearrangement uses TRBV4-3 and TRBJ2-7, with 7 bases that match TRBD1. This CDR3 is built from 17 residues. V lost 2 bases and J lost 5; bases outside the gene matches: 15. The germline V gene encodes CDR1 LGHNA and CDR2 YSLEER. The CDR3 nucleotides are TGCGCCAGCAGCCAAAGGACGAACCGACAGGGTATGAACGAGCAGTACTTC. It encodes CASSQRTNRQGMNEQYF.

The V gene is TRBV6-5, the J gene TRBJ1-2; D call uncertain. The CDR3 has 13 residues. Germline V gene sequence: CDR1 MNHEY, CDR2 SVGAGI. The V end lost 2 bases, the J end lost 4 bases, and 8 bases lay between the germline ends. CDR3 sequence (DNA): TGTGCCAGCAGTTACGGCCCCTTCTATGGCTACACCTTC. Residues: CASSYGPFYGYTF.

This chain links TRBV2 with TRBJ1-1; D is possibly TRBD1 (6 bases). In germline, CDR1 is SNHLY, CDR2 FYNNEI. This CDR3 is built from 14 residues. Deletions cut 3 bases from V and 4 bases from J, with 12 bases between. CDR3 region: CASSDSGVPTEAFF. Written as DNA, the CDR3 is TGTGCCAGCAGTGATTCAGGGGTACCCACTGAAGCTTTCTTT.